Following are 29 T cell receptor beta chains from one sample sequenced in a study of identical twins. Using its own MiXCR run on the 5' RACE reads, TCRdb lists one record per CDR3 protein. The sample has about 730,000 distinct CDR3 sequences; 21% are singletons. These same data were also listed under a study on T cells expressing NK-cell markers.

Sequencing was done on a sample of PBMCs. These receptor sequences come from a woman aged 18-29 years in good health.

The chain uses TRBV7-9 and TRBJ1-2, with D possibly matching TRBD1 (5 bases). Germline V CDR1 and CDR2: SEHNR, FQNEAQ (reference sequence). The CDR3 consists of 15 residues. Trimming removed 0 bases from V and 3 bases from J, with 11 bases in between. CDR3 DNA sequence: TGTGCCAGCAGCTTAGCTGGGGCGGGGTACTATGGCTACACCTTC. Protein sequence: CASSLAGAGYYGYTF. Full variable domain (missing parts from reference TRBV7-9 and TRBJ1-2): DTGVSQNPRHKITKRGQNVTFRCDPISEHNRLYWYRQTLGQGPEFLTYFQNEAQLEKSRLLSDRFSAERPKGSFSTLEIQRTEQGDSAMYLCASSLAGAGYYGYTFGSGTRLTVV.

The rearrangement links TRBV19 to TRBJ1-6, with D perhaps TRBD1 (6 bases). Per the germline V gene, CDR1 is LNHDA and CDR2 is SQIVND (reference sequence). Trimming took off 4 bases at V and 7 bases at J, with 14 bases between the two ends. The CDR3 contains 15 residues. CDR3 region: CASSTWRQVNSPLHF. In DNA form, the CDR3 reads TGTGCCAGTAGTACATGGAGACAGGTCAATTCACCCCTCCACTTT.

This clonotype was picked up a small number of times. The rearrangement links TRBV9 to TRBJ1-1; D possibly corresponds to TRBD1 (5 bases). Germline V gene lookup returns CDR1 SGDLS and CDR2 YYNGEE. V was trimmed by 2 bases and J by 4 bases, leaving 12 bases between them. The CDR3 consists of 14 residues. The CDR3 nucleotides read TGTGCCAGCAGCGTGGGGTGGGGGAGCACTGAAGCTTTCTTT. Translating gives CASSVGWGSTEAFF.

The chain recombines TRBV5-5 with TRBJ2-7; 8 nucleotides agree with TRBD2. The CDR3 contains 15 residues. Unmatched junction bases numbered 7, after V lost 1 base and J lost 4 bases. Germline V gives CDR1 SGHKS, CDR2 YYEKEE (reference sequence). The CDR3 here is CASSLPGGHHYEQYF. The CDR3 DNA reads TGTGCCAGCAGCTTGCCGGGGGGGCACCATTACGAGCAGTACTTC.

The chain has TRBV4-3 and TRBJ2-1; D remains unclear. This CDR3 is built from 14 residues. The ends were cut back, 2 bases at V and 8 bases at J, with 13 bases in the middle. CDR1 is LGHNA, CDR2 YSLEER, per germline. The CDR3, as DNA: TGCGCCAGCAGCCAACGCATAGGCGTCGATGAGCAGTTCTTC. This sequence encodes CASSQRIGVDEQFF.

The chain is built from TRBV6-1 and TRBJ1-5; weak D call: TRBD1 (6 bases). The V gene's germline CDR1 is MNHNS and CDR2 SASEGT. Trimming stripped 4 bases from V and 0 bases from J, with 13 bases between. The CDR3 has 16 residues. This CDR3 is CASSASQGISNQPQHF. The CDR3 bases are TGTGCCAGCAGTGCCTCACAGGGTATTAGCAATCAGCCCCAGCATTTT.

This clonotype was seen a handful of times. This rearrangement joins TRBV10-1 to TRBJ2-2; TRBD2 matches at 12 bases. The CDR3 is 17 residues long. Trimming removed 4 bases from V and 0 bases from J; junction bases left unmatched: 3. In germline, CDR1 is WNHNN, CDR2 SYGVQD (reference sequence). The CDR3 loop is CASSVTSGGTNTGELFF. For the CDR3, the DNA is TGCGCCAGCAGTGTAACTAGCGGGGGGACGAACACCGGGGAGCTGTTTTTT.

This chain uses TRBV6-5 with TRBJ2-1, with TRBD2 matching over 8 bases. This CDR3 region has 15 residues. CDR1 is MNHEY and CDR2 is SVGAGI in the germline V gene. After removal of 2 bases from V and 8 bases from J, the junction contained 8 bases not matched to a gene. The CDR3: CASSYGRGGRDEQFF. The CDR3 nucleotides are TGTGCCAGCAGTTACGGTCGGGGGGGCCGGGATGAGCAGTTCTTC.

This rearrangement joins TRBV20-1 to TRBJ2-7; D is unresolved. This CDR3 has 14 residues. V was clipped by 5 bases and J by 2 bases, with 16 bases between them. Germline loops: CDR1 DFQATT, CDR2 SNEGSKA (reference sequence). CDR3 sequence (DNA): TGCAGTGCTGCTAGGACGGGCAAAACCTACGAGCAGTACTTC. Translated, it gives CSAARTGKTYEQYF.

The J gene is TRBJ1-1, the V gene TRBV20-1; tentatively, D is TRBD1 (5 bases). This CDR3 region has 14 residues. V lost 1 base and J 4 bases, leaving 13 bases between the germline ends. Looked up from germline, CDR1 is DFQATT and CDR2 is SNEGSKA (reference sequence). The CDR3 bases are TGCAGTGCTAGAGGGCTGGGGGGAGGCACTGAAGCTTTCTTT. It yields the protein CSARGLGGGTEAFF.

This chain joins TRBV6-2 or TRBV6-3 and TRBJ2-7; D possibly corresponds to TRBD2 (7 bases). The CDR3 consists of 15 residues. V lost 5 bases and J 4 bases, leaving 18 bases between the germline ends. The germline gives CDR1 MNHEY, CDR2 SVGEGT. In DNA, the CDR3 is TGTGCCAGCAGTCCCGGGACAACTAGCGTGTACGAGCAGTACTTC. Its protein product is CASSPGTTSVYEQYF.

This rearrangement joins TRBV10-3 to TRBJ2-7; D remains ambiguous. Germline assignment: CDR1 ENHRY and CDR2 SYGVKD. V lost 8 bases, J lost 3 bases, and 11 bases lay in between. The CDR3 loop spans 12 amino acids. CDR3 in DNA: TGTGCCATCGGCCCGGACGACTACGAGCAGTACTTC. It yields the protein CAIGPDDYEQYF.

This sequence joins TRBV20-1 and TRBJ2-7; weak D call: TRBD2 (6 bases). The V gene lost 1 base and the J gene lost 7 bases, with 20 bases spanning the gap. The CDR3 runs to 15 residues. Germline V gene lookup returns CDR1 DFQATT and CDR2 SNEGSKA (reference sequence). As DNA, the CDR3 is TGCAGTGCTAGAGCTGGAGGCGAGGGCGCGGGGGAGCAGTACTTC. Protein: CSARAGGEGAGEQYF.

This chain connects TRBV10-3 to TRBJ2-5; D not certain. V was cut by 1 base and J by 8 bases, with 8 bases left in between. CDR1 is ENHRY, CDR2 SYGVKD, per germline. The CDR3 extends over 12 amino acids. CDR3 in DNA: TGTGCCATCAGTGAGTTCACCTCAACCCAGTACTTC. Translation: CAISEFTSTQYF.

The chain couples TRBV19 to TRBJ2-7; 10 bases are shared with TRBD1. The CDR3 length is 16 residues. Germline CDR1 reads LNHDA; CDR2 reads SQIVND (reference sequence). Trimming at V came to 6 bases and at J to 1 base, leaving 9 bases not matched to a gene. The CDR3 coding sequence is TGTGCCAGTAGCAAACTCCGGGACAGGGGATCCTACGAGCAGTACTTC. Encoded protein: CASSKLRDRGSYEQYF. The full variable domain, rest sourced from reference TRBV19 and TRBJ2-7, is DGGITQSPKYLFRKEGQNVTLSCEQNLNHDAMYWYRQDPGQGLRLIYYSQIVNDFQKGDIAEGYSVSREKKESFPLTVTSAQKNPTAFYLCASSKLRDRGSYEQYFGPGTRLTVT.

The chain carries TRBV29-1 and TRBJ1-5, with D uncertain. CDR1 is SQVTM, CDR2 ANQGSEA, per germline. This CDR3 is 14 amino acids long. The V end was cut by 8 bases, the J end by 4 bases, with 18 bases between. Written as DNA, the CDR3 is TGCAGCCCAAAACCCCCCGGAAAAAATCAGCCCCAGCATTTT. It encodes CSPKPPGKNQPQHF. Full variable domain (missing parts from reference TRBV29-1 and TRBJ1-5): SAVISQKPSRDICQRGTSLTIQCQVDSQVTMMFWYRQQPGQSLTLIATANQGSEATYESGFVIDKFPISRPNLTFSTLTVSNMSPEDSSIYLCSPKPPGKNQPQHFGDGTRLSIL.

This clonotype came up a few times. The V call is TRBV6-4, the J call TRBJ1-2; TRBD1 aligns across 10 bases. Trimming cost V 6 bases and J 5 bases; bases outside gene matches: 3. CDR1 is MRHNA, CDR2 SNTAGT, per germline. This CDR3 has 13 amino acids. The CDR3 loop is CASRGTGDYGYTF. CDR3 coding DNA: TGTGCCAGCAGAGGGACAGGGGATTATGGCTACACCTTC.

This clonotype has only a few counts. The chain uses TRBV7-2 and TRBJ2-5, with D perhaps being TRBD1 or TRBD2 (5 bases each). Trimming shortened V by 1 base and J by 6 bases, and 6 bases separated the two germline ends. The CDR3 has 12 residues. Germline loops: CDR1 SGHTA, CDR2 FQGNSA. The CDR3 DNA is TGTGCCAGCAGCTTAGGGGGGAAGACCCAGTACTTC. It yields the protein CASSLGGKTQYF.

The gene calls are TRBV20-1 and TRBJ1-5, with D possibly TRBD1 on 5 matching bases. Germline loops: CDR1 DFQATT, CDR2 SNEGSKA (reference sequence). The CDR3 has 14 amino acids. V lost 1 base and J 3 bases, leaving 10 bases between the germline ends. As DNA, the CDR3 is TGCAGTGCTAGAGGGGGGGGTACCAATCAGCCCCAGCATTTT. Translating it yields CSARGGGTNQPQHF.

This clonotype showed up many times. The chain uses TRBV20-1 and TRBJ2-1; D is unclear. The CDR3 sequence is 14 residues long. V shed 0 bases and J shed 3 bases, with 9 bases lying between them. Germline CDR1 reads DFQATT; CDR2 reads SNEGSKA (reference sequence). Here the CDR3 DNA reads TGCAGTGCTAGAGATAGGACCCACTACAATGAGCAGTTCTTC. This encodes CSARDRTHYNEQFF.

Only one count was recorded for this clonotype. V usage is TRBV12-3 or TRBV12-4 and J usage is TRBJ2-1; 10 bases match TRBD2. Trimming removed 5 bases from V and 10 bases from J; junction bases left unmatched: 14. The CDR3 length is 16 residues. CDR3 protein: CASSPISSGRRSEQFF. The CDR3 region has the DNA TGTGCCAGCAGTCCAATCTCTAGCGGGAGACGGAGCGAGCAGTTCTTC.

A few counts support this clonotype. The rearrangement links TRBV6-1 to TRBJ1-5, with TRBD1 identical over 9 bases. Unmatched junction bases numbered 4, after V lost 5 bases and J lost 2 bases. CDR1 is MNHNS and CDR2 is SASEGT in the germline V gene. The CDR3 spans 15 residues. CDR3 sequence: CASSKGQGGNQPQHF. CDR3 sequence (DNA): TGTGCCAGCAGTAAGGGACAGGGAGGCAATCAGCCCCAGCATTTT.

The rearrangement uses TRBV6-1 and TRBJ2-1; 7 bases are shared with TRBD2. CDR3 length: 15 amino acids. The germline V gene has CDR1 MNHNS and CDR2 SASEGT. The junction had 7 bases not matched to a gene; V was cut back by 4 bases and J by 4 bases. CDR3 amino acids: CASSGGGEPYNEQFF. The CDR3 DNA reads as TGTGCCAGCAGTGGTGGGGGGGAGCCATACAATGAGCAGTTCTTC.

The gene calls are TRBV7-2 and TRBJ2-3; 7 positions match TRBD2. There are 16 residues in the CDR3. J was trimmed by 3 bases and V by 8 bases; bases with no gene match: 14. The V gene's germline CDR1 is SGHTA and CDR2 FQGNSA. DNA of the CDR3: TGTGCCAGCCTCCTTGGGGGGGTGGGTAGGACAGATACGCAGTATTTT. This translates into CASLLGGVGRTDTQYF.

V and J are TRBV9 and TRBJ2-2; D remains unclear. CDR1 and CDR2 (germline): SGDLS, YYNGEE. Trimming left V 4 bases short and J 7 bases short, with 8 bases between. The CDR3 sequence is 12 residues long. Written as DNA, the CDR3 is TGTGCCAGCAGCTATATGGGCGGGGAGCTGTTTTTT. Residues: CASSYMGGELFF.

The rearrangement joins TRBV5-1 to TRBJ2-5; TRBD2 aligns across 10 bases. After removal of 4 bases from V and 3 bases from J, the junction contained 6 bases not matched to a gene. This CDR3 region has 15 residues. Germline values: CDR1 SGHRS, CDR2 YFSETQ. Written as DNA, the CDR3 is TGCGCCAGCAGCATTTCCGGGACTAGCGAAGAGACCCAGTACTTC. Protein: CASSISGTSEETQYF.

The V call is TRBV9, the J call TRBJ2-1; possibly TRBD2 for D (6 bases). Germline V CDR1 and CDR2: SGDLS, YYNGEE. V lost 2 bases, J lost 4 bases, and 13 bases lay in between. CDR3 size: 15 residues. This chain's CDR3 is CASSVRGDLYNEQFF. The CDR3 bases are TGTGCCAGCAGCGTTCGCGGGGACCTTTACAATGAGCAGTTCTTC. Full variable domain (remainder filled in from reference TRBV9 and TRBJ2-1): DSGVTQTPKHLITATGQRVTLRCSPRSGDLSVYWYQQSLDQGLQFLIQYYNGEERAKGNILERFSAQQFPDLHSELNLSSLELGDSALYFCASSVRGDLYNEQFFGPGTRLTVL.

V gene TRBV9 combines with J gene TRBJ2-3; TRBD2 agrees at 8 bases. V shed 4 bases, J shed 2 bases, and the junction held 12 bases outside the gene matches. The germline V gene encodes CDR1 SGDLS and CDR2 YYNGEE. This CDR3 region has 17 residues. This CDR3 reads CASSNRPGTRPTDTQYF. The CDR3 DNA reads TGTGCCAGCAGCAACAGACCCGGGACTAGACCCACAGATACGCAGTATTTT.

This chain connects TRBV28 to TRBJ2-1; the D gene could be TRBD1 or TRBD2 (5 bases each). Germline assignment: CDR1 MDHEN and CDR2 SYDVKM. Between the trimmed V and J ends, which lost 5 bases and 2 bases, there was a span of 19 bases. The CDR3 extends over 17 amino acids. The CDR3: CASSTERGQVTYNEQFF. In DNA, the CDR3 is TGTGCCAGCAGTACAGAACGGGGCCAGGTAACCTACAATGAGCAGTTCTTC.